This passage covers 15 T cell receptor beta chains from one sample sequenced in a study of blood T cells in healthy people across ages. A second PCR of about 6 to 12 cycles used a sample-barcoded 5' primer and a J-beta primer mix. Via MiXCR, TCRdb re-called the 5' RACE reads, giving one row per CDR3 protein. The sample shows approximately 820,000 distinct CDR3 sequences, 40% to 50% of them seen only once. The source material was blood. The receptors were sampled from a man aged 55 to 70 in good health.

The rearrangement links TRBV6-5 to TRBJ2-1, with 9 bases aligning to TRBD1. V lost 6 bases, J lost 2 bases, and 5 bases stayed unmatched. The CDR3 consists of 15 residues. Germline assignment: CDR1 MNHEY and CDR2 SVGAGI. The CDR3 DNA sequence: TGTGCCAGCAGCCGGACAGGGGCAGCCTACAATGAGCAGTTCTTC. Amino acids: CASSRTGAAYNEQFF.

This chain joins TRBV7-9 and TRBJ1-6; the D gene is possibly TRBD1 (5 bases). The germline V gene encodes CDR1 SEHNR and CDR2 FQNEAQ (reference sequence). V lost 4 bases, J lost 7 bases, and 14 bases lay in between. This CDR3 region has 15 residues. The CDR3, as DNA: TGTGCCAGCAGCTCGGAGCGGGGGAGGAATTCACCCCTCCACTTT. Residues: CASSSERGRNSPLHF.

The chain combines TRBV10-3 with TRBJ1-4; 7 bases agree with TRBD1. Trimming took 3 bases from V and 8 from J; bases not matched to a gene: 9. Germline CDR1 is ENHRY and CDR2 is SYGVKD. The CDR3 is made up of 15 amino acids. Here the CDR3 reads CAISDPGQTPEKLFF. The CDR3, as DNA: TGTGCCATCAGTGACCCGGGACAGACCCCAGAAAAACTGTTTTTT.

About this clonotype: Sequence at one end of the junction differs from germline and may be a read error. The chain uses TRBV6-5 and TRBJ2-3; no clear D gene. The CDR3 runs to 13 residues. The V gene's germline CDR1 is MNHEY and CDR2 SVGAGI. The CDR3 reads CTSSYGGRYTQYF. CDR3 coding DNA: TGTACCAGCAGTTACGGTGGCCGGTATACGCAGTATTTT.

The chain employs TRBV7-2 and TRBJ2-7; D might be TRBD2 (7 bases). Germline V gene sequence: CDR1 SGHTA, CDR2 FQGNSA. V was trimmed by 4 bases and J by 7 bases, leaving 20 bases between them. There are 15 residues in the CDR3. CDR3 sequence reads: CASSSYRGAKGEQYF. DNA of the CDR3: TGTGCCAGCAGCTCCTATCGGGGGGCTAAGGGGGAGCAGTACTTC.

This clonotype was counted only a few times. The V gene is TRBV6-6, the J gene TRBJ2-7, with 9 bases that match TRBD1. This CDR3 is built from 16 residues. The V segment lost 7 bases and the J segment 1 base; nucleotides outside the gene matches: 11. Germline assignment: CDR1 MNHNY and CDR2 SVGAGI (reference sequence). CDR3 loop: CASNDRGSAGSYEQYF. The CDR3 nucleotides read TGTGCCAGCAACGACAGGGGGTCAGCCGGATCCTACGAGCAGTACTTC.

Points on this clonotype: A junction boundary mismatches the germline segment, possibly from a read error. This CDR3 is CASTESTNTQYF. CDR3 DNA: TGTGCCAGCACGGAGAGCACAAATACGCAGTATTTT. This chain connects TRBV28 to TRBJ2-3; no firm D call. Germline lookup yields CDR1 MDHEN and CDR2 SYDVKM. The CDR3 extends over 12 amino acids.

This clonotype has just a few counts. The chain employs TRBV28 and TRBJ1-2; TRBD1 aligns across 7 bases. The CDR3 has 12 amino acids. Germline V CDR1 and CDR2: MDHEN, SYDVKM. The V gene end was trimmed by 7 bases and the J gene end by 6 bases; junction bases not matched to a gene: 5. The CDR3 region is CASTMDRNGYTF. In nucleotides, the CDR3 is TGTGCCAGCACCATGGACAGGAATGGCTACACCTTC.

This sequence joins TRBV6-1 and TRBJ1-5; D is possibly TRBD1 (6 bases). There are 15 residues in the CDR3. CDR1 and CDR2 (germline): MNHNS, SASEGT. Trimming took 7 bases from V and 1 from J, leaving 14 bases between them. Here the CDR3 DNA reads TGTGCCAGCACCCTACAGGGTTTAAGCAATCAGCCCCAGCATTTT. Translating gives CASTLQGLSNQPQHF.

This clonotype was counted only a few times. The CDR3 reads CSARVPPYEQYF. CDR3 DNA sequence: TGCAGTGCTAGAGTGCCTCCCTACGAGCAGTACTTC. V gene TRBV20-1 combines with J gene TRBJ2-7; the D is unclear. Trimming removed 1 base at V and 2 bases at J, with 6 bases between. The germline CDR1 and CDR2 sequences are DFQATT and SNEGSKA (reference sequence). The CDR3 extends over 12 amino acids.

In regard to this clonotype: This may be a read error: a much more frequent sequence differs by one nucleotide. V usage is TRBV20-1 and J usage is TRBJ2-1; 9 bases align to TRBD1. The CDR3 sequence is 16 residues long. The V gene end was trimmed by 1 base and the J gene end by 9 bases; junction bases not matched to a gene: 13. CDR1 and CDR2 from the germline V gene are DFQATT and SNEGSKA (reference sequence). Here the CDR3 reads CSARVAQGAPVLEQFF. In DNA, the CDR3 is TGCAGTGCTAGAGTGGCACAGGGGGCGCCTGTGCTTGAGCAGTTCTTC.

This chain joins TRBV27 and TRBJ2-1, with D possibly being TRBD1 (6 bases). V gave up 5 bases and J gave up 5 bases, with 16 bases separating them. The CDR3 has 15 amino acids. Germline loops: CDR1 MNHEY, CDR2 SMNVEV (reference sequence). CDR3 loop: CASSADRILDNEQFF. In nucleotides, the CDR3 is TGTGCCAGCAGTGCGGACAGAATTTTGGACAATGAGCAGTTCTTC.

Written as DNA, the CDR3 is TGCAGTGCTAGATCGGGACAGGGGGCGCATTCACCCCTCCACTTT. Amino acids: CSARSGQGAHSPLHF. The chain couples TRBV20-1 to TRBJ1-6; 12 nucleotides line up with TRBD1. V gave up 2 bases and J gave up 8 bases; unmatched junction bases: 4. Per germline, CDR1 DFQATT and CDR2 SNEGSKA (reference sequence). The CDR3 has 15 amino acids.

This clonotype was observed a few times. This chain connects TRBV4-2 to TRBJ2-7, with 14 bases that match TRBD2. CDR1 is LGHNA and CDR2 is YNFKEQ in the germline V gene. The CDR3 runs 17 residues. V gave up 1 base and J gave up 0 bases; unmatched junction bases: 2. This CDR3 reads CASSQGLAGGNSYEQYF. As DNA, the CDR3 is TGTGCCAGCAGCCAAGGACTAGCGGGGGGGAACTCCTACGAGCAGTACTTC.

The CDR3 reads CASTPPGGHYEQYF. CDR3 nucleotide sequence: TGCGCCAGCACTCCCCCCGGGGGGCACTACGAGCAGTACTTC. This chain uses TRBV10-2 with TRBJ2-7, with D perhaps TRBD2 (7 bases). There are 14 residues in the CDR3. V shed 7 bases and J shed 3 bases, with 16 bases lying between them. CDR1 and CDR2 (germline): WSHSY, SAAADI.